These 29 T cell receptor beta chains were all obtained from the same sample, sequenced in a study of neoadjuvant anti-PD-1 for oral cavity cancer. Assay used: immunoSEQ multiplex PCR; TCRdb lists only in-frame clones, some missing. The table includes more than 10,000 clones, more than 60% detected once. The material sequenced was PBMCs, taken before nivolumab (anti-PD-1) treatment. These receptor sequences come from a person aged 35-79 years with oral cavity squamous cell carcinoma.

The chain's CDR3 is CASSPRGETTEAFF. In DNA form, the CDR3 reads TGCGCCAGCAGCCCCCGCGGGGAGACCACTGAAGCTTTCTTT. This chain links TRBV5-1 with TRBJ1-1; D gene ambiguous. The V gene's germline CDR1 is SGHRS and CDR2 YFSETQ. CDR3 length: 14 residues. V was pared by 4 bases and J by 4 bases, with 14 bases between.

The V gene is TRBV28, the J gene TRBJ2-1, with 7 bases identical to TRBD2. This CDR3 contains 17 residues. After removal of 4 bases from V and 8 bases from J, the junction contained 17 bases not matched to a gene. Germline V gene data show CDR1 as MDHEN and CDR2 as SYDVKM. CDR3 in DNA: TGTGCCAGCAGTTCCTCCTCCATTCTCACCGGGGGGTATGAGCAGTTCTTC. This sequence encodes CASSSSSILTGGYEQFF.

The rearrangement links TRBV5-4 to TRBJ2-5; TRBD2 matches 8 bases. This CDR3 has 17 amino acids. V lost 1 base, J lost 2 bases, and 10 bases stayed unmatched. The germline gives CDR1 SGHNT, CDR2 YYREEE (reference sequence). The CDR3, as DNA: TGTGCCAGCAGCTTGAAAGCGGGGCCGGGAGGGCAAGAGACCCAGTACTTC. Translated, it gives CASSLKAGPGGQETQYF.

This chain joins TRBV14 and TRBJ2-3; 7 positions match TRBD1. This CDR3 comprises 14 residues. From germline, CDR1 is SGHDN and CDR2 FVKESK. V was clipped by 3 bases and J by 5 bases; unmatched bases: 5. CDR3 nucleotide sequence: TGTGCCAGCAGCCAGAGCAGGGGGAAAGATACGCAGTATTTT. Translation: CASSQSRGKDTQYF.

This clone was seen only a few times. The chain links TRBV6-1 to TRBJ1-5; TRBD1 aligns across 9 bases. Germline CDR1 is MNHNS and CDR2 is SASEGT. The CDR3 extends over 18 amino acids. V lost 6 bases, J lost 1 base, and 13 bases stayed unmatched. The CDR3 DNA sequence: TGTGCCAGCAGGGAAAAGATGGGACAGGGAATCAGCAATCAGCCCCAGCATTTT. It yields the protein CASREKMGQGISNQPQHF.

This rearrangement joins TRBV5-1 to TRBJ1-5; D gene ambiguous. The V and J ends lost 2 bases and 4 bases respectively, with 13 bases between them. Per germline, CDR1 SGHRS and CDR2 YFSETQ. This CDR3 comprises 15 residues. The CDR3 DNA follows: TGCGCCAGCAGCTTTAACGGAGGGTTTAATCAGCCCCAGCATTTT. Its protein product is CASSFNGGFNQPQHF. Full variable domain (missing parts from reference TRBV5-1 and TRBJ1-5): KAGVTQTPRYLIKTRGQQVTLSCSPISGHRSVSWYQQTPGQGLQFLFEYFSETQRNKGNFPGRFSGRQFSNSRSEMNVSTLELGDSALYLCASSFNGGFNQPQHFGDGTRLSIL.

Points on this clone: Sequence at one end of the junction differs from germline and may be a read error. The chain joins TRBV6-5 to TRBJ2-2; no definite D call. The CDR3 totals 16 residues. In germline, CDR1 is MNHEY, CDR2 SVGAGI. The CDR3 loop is CASSHSPTENTGELFF. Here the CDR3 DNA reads TGTGCCAGCAGTCACTCCCCGACGGAGAACACCGGGGAGCTGTTTTTT.

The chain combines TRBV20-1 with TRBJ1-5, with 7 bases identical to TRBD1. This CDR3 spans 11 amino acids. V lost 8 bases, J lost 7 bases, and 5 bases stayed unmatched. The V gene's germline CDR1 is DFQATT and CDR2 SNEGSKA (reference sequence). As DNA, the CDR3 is TGCAGTACAGGGGTTGGGCAGCCCCAGCATTTT. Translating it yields CSTGVGQPQHF.

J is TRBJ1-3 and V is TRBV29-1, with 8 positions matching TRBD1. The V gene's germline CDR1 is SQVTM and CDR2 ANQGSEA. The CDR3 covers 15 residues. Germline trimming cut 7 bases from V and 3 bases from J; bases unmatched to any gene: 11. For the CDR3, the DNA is TGCAGCGCCGAAGGGGGACAGGCATTTGGAAACACCATATATTTT. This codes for CSAEGGQAFGNTIYF.

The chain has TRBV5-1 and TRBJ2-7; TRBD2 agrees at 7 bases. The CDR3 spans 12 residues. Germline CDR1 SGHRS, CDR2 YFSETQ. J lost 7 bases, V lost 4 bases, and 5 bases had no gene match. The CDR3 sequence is CASSPWGGEQYF. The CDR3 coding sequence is TGCGCCAGCAGCCCTTGGGGGGGGGAGCAGTACTTC.

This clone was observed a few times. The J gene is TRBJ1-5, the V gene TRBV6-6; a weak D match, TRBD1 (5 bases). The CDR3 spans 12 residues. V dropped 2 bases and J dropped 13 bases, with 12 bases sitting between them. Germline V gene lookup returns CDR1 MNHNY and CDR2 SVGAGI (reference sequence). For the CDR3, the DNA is TGTGCCAGCAGTTACAGTACAGCAGGGCAGCATTTT. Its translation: CASSYSTAGQHF.

In nucleotides, the CDR3 is TGTGCCAGCAGCGTGGACAGTGGCCCCTACGAGCAGTACTTC. Amino acid sequence: CASSVDSGPYEQYF. The chain links TRBV9 to TRBJ2-7, with a tentative D call TRBD1 (6 bases). V lost 2 bases, J lost 2 bases, and 11 bases lay in between. The CDR3 runs to 14 residues. Germline CDR1 and CDR2: SGDLS and YYNGEE.

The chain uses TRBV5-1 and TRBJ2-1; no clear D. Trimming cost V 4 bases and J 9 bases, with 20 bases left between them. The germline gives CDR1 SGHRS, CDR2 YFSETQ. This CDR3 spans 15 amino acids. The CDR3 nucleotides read TGCGCCAGCAGCCCCGCCCCAGGTACCGAGACTGAGCAGTTCTTC. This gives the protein CASSPAPGTETEQFF.

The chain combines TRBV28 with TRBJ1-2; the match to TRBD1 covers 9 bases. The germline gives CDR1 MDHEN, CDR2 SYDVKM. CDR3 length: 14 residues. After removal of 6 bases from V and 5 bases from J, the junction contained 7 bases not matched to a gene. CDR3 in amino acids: CASREGQGGYGYTF. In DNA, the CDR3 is TGTGCCAGCAGAGAGGGACAGGGTGGATATGGCTACACCTTC.

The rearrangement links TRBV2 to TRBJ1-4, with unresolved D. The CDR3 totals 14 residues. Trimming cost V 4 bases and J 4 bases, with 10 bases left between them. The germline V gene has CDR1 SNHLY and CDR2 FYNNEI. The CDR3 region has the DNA TGTGCCAGCAGTGGGACCGCTTTTAATGAAAAACTGTTTTTT. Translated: CASSGTAFNEKLFF.

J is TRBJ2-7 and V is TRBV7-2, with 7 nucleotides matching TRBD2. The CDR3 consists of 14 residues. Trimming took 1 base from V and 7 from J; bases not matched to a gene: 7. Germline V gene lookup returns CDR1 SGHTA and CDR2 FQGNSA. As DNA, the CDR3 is TGTGCCAGCAGCTTAGGAGCGGGAAATGGTGAGCAGTACTTC. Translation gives CASSLGAGNGEQYF.

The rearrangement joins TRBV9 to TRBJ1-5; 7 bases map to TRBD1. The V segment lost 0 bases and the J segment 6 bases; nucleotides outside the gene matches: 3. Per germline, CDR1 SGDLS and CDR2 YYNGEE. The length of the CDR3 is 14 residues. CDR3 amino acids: CASSVGGQTQPQHF. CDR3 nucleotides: TGTGCCAGCAGCGTAGGGGGACAGACTCAGCCCCAGCATTTT. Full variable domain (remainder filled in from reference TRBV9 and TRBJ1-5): DSGVTQTPKHLITATGQRVTLRCSPRSGDLSVYWYQQSLDQGLQFLIQYYNGEERAKGNILERFSAQQFPDLHSELNLSSLELGDSALYFCASSVGGQTQPQHFGDGTRLSIL.

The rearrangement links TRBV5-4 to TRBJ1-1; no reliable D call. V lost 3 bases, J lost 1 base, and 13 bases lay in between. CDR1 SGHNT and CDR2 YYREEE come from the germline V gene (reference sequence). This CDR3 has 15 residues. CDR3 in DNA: TGTGCCAGCAGCTGGAAGAGCACAGCGAACACTGAAGCTTTCTTT. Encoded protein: CASSWKSTANTEAFF.

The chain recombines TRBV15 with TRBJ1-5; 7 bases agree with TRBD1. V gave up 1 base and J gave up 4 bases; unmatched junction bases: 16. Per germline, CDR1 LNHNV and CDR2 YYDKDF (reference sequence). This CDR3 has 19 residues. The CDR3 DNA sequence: TGTGCCACCAGCAGAGGGGGAACAGGGGTCGATAAATGGAATCAGCCCCAGCATTTT. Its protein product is CATSRGGTGVDKWNQPQHF.

In nucleotides, the CDR3 is TGTGCCAGTAGTAAACCGGGGGGGCTAGGGTTCGGCGGCTACACCTTC. Its protein is CASSKPGGLGFGGYTF. The chain carries TRBV19 and TRBJ1-2, with a possible D match to TRBD1 (6 bases). CDR1 and CDR2 from the germline V gene are LNHDA and SQIVND (reference sequence). The CDR3 is made up of 16 amino acids. V lost 4 bases and J lost 8, with 23 bases in between.

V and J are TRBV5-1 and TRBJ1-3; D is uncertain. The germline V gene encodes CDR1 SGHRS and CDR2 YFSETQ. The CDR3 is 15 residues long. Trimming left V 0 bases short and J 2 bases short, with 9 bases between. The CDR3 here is CASSLALAAGNTIYF. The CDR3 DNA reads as TGCGCCAGCAGCTTGGCCCTGGCAGCTGGAAACACCATATATTTT.

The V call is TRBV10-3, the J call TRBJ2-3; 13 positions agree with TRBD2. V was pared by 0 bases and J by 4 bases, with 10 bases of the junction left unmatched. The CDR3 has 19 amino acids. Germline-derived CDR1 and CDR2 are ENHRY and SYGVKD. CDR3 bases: TGTGCCATCAGTGAGTCCCACGGACTAGCGGGAGACCCCCCAGATACGCAGTATTTT. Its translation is CAISESHGLAGDPPDTQYF.

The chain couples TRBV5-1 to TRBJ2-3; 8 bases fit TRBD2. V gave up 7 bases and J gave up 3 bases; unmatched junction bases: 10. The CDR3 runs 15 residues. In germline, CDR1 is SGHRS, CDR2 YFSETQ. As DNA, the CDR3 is TGCGCCAGCTTCGGAGGAGCGGGGGTGACAGATACGCAGTATTTT. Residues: CASFGGAGVTDTQYF. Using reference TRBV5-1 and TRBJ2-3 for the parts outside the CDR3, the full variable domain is KAGVTQTPRYLIKTRGQQVTLSCSPISGHRSVSWYQQTPGQGLQFLFEYFSETQRNKGNFPGRFSGRQFSNSRSEMNVSTLELGDSALYLCASFGGAGVTDTQYFGPGTRLTVL.

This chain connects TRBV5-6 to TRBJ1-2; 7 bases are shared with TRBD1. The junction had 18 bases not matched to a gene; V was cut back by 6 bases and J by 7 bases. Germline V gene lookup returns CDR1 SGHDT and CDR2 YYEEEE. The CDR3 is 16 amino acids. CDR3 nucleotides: TGTGCCAGCACAACCGTCGACAGGGTCAATCCTCGTGGCTACACCTTC. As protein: CASTTVDRVNPRGYTF.

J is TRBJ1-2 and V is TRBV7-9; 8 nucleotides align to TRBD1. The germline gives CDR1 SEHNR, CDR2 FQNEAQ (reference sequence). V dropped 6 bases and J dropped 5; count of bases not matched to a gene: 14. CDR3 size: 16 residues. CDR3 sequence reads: CASSSDGTGDRYGYTF. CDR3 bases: TGTGCCAGCAGTTCAGACGGGACAGGTGACCGATATGGCTACACCTTC.

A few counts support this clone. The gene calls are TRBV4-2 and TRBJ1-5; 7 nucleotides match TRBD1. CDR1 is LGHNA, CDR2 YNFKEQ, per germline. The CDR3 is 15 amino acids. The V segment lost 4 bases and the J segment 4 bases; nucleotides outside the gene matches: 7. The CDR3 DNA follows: TGTGCCAGCAGCCTGACCCGGGACAGTAATCAGCCCCAGCATTTT. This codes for CASSLTRDSNQPQHF.

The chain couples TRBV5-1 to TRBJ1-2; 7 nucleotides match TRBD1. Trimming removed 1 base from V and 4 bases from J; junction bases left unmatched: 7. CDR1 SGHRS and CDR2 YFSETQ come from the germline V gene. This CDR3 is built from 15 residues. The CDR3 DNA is TGCGCCAGCAGCTTGACCGGGACAGCGTCCTATGGCTACACCTTC. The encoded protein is CASSLTGTASYGYTF.

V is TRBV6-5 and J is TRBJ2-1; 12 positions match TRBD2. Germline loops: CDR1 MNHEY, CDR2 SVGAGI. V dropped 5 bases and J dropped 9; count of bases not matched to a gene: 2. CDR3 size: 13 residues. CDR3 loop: CASSLAGGLEQFF. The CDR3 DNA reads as TGTGCCAGCAGTCTAGCGGGGGGGCTTGAGCAGTTCTTC.

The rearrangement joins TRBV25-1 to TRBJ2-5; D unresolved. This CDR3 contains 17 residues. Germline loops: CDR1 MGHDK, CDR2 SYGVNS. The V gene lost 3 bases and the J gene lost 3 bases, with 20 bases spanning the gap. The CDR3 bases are TGTGCCAGCAGTGAGAGGTCCCGTGCCTGGGGTAAAGAGACCCAGTACTTC. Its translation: CASSERSRAWGKETQYF.